This T cell receptor (beta chain) was profiled in a study of identical twins. Findings and limits, study-wide: Clonotypes of the beta chain that were abundant in cord blood carried fewer insertions (memory repertoires showed none). Within monozygotic twins, out-of-frame TCR alpha sharing was underestimated by the models. Beta out-of-frame sequences showed weaker excess sharing between twins.

Each CDR3 protein is one row after TCRdb ran MiXCR on the 5' RACE reads. Seen here are hundreds of thousands of distinct CDR3 sequences, around 12% observed once, and the top ten hold around 1.6%. A word on this clonotype: Its antigen is as yet unknown.

The CDR3 runs to 15 residues. CDR1 is SGHRS, CDR2 YFSETQ, per germline. V lost 4 bases, J lost 8 bases, and 9 bases stayed unmatched. The same data also went into a second study, on yellow fever vaccine responses in identical twins.

The genes are TRBV5-1 and TRBJ2-4; 10 bases match TRBD2. The TCR was taken from a young woman in good health. Sequenced sample: PBMCs. The CDR3 DNA follows: TGCGCCAGCAGCGCAAGCGGGGGGGCCGGGGACATTCAGTACTTC. Translating gives CASSASGGAGDIQYF.